This TCR beta chain comes out of a study of blood T cell repertoires in COVID-19. Turning to the study itself: Italy, Spain and the United States were the sources of the convalescent and acute COVID-19 samples. Sample material is recorded as cDNA or gDNA derived from T cells, B-cell-depleted T cells, or PBMCs.

Original processing methods: Estimation of nucleated cell counts was performed using reference gene primer amplification. TCRdb's copy holds only in-frame clones and misses some; the assay was immunoSEQ multiplex PCR. V, J and clone size reflect that table, while D and trimming were determined from the DNA. The sample lists 45,000 to 50,000 clones, 86% occurring once. The trim removed 5 bases at V and 4 bases at J, leaving 3 bases unmatched. Germline V gene lookup returns CDR1 MGHRA and CDR2 YSYEKL. The CDR3 sequence is 14 residues long. The gene calls are TRBV4-1 and TRBJ2-1, with 9 bases aligning to TRBD2. The material sequenced was peripheral blood. This clonotype originated in a human donor in a cohort sampled during active COVID-19. The DNA for the CDR3 is TGCGCCAGCAGCGTTAGCGGGGGATACAATGAGCAGTTCTTC. Its translation: CASSVSGGYNEQFF.